Listed below are T cell receptor beta chains from one sample, sequenced in a study of blood T cells in healthy people across ages. From the 5' RACE reads, TCRdb called clonotypes with MiXCR, one entry per CDR3 protein. The repertoire has approximately 800,000 distinct CDR3 sequences, more than 55% of them found once; the top ten carry more than 25%. The sequenced sample was blood. These receptor sequences come from a man aged 40-49 years in good health. Each CDR3 is given with its conserved first and last residue. The D gene is left open where the match is weak. Clone size is given for some rows only: seen once, a few or many times, or a class if the clone is expanded.

D: -
V: TRBV6-6
J: TRBJ2-3
size: few
DNA: TGTGCCAGCAGCTCTCTCCGGTCTATGGGCACAGATACGCAGTATTTT
CDR3: CASSSLRSMGTDTQYF

D: TRBD2
V: TRBV6-5
J: TRBJ2-7
size: -
DNA: TGTGCCAGCAGTTACCGGGGAGGGTCCTACGAGCAGTACTTC
CDR3: CASSYRGGSYEQYF

D: TRBD2
V: TRBV20-1
J: TRBJ2-1
size: -
DNA: TGCAGTGCCCCCCTAGCGGGGGGGTTTTACAATGAGCAGTTCTTC
CDR3: CSAPLAGGFYNEQFF

D: -
V: TRBV6-2/TRBV6-3
J: TRBJ2-6
size: few
DNA: TGTGCCAGCAGCCCCTTATCGGCAGGGCTCTCTGGGGCCAACGTCCTGACTTTC
CDR3: CASSPLSAGLSGANVLTF

D: TRBD1
V: TRBV3-1
J: TRBJ1-1
size: -
DNA: TGTGCCAGCAGCCGGACAGGGGAGACTGAAGCTTTCTTT
CDR3: CASSRTGETEAFF

D: TRBD2
V: TRBV6-5
J: TRBJ2-1
size: -
DNA: TGTGCCAGCAGCCAAACTAGCGTCCATGAGCAGTTCTTC
CDR3: CASSQTSVHEQFF

D: TRBD1
V: TRBV6-2/TRBV6-3
J: TRBJ2-7
size: few
DNA: TGTGCCAGCAGTGGGACAGTCTACGAGCAGTACTTC
CDR3: CASSGTVYEQYF

D: TRBD1
V: TRBV5-1
J: TRBJ2-2
size: -
DNA: TGCGCCAGCAGCTTGGCCCCGGGACAGGGGGCTACATCTTACACCGGGGAGCTGTTTTTT
CDR3: CASSLAPGQGATSYTGELFF

D: TRBD1
V: TRBV29-1
J: TRBJ2-2
size: -
DNA: TGCAGCGTCCGGGACAGGGCACTCACCGGGGAGCTGTTTTTT
CDR3: CSVRDRALTGELFF

D: TRBD2
V: TRBV4-2
J: TRBJ2-7
size: few
DNA: TGTGCCAGCAGCCAAAAGAGCATTGCGGGAGATACCTACGAGCAGTACTTC
CDR3: CASSQKSIAGDTYEQYF

D: -
V: TRBV10-3
J: TRBJ1-1
size: -
DNA: TGTGCCATCAGCGACTCCCGCCGTGAAGCTTTCTTT
CDR3: CAISDSRREAFF

D: TRBD1
V: TRBV28
J: TRBJ2-3
size: -
DNA: TGTGCCAGCAGTTTATTAGGCCAGGGGGCGGCAGATACGCAGTATTTT
CDR3: CASSLLGQGAADTQYF

D: TRBD2
V: TRBV4-1
J: TRBJ2-7
size: few
DNA: TGCGCCAGCAGCGGGACTAGCGAAGCCTACGAGCAGTACTTC
CDR3: CASSGTSEAYEQYF

D: TRBD2
V: TRBV5-1
J: TRBJ2-1
size: -
DNA: TGCGCCAGCAGCCTCCGTTGGGGACTAGCGGGAGAGCAGTTCTTC
CDR3: CASSLRWGLAGEQFF

D: -
V: TRBV2
J: TRBJ2-3
size: few
DNA: TGTGCCAGCAGTGCTGACAGGAGCACAGATACGCAGTATTTT
CDR3: CASSADRSTDTQYF

D: -
V: TRBV2
J: TRBJ2-4
size: -
DNA: TGTGCCAGCTTAAGATCCGGGACGGCCAAAAACATTCAGTACTTC
CDR3: CASLRSGTAKNIQYF

D: TRBD2
V: TRBV29-1
J: TRBJ2-7
size: -
DNA: TGCAGCGTTGGGGTAGGCCTAGCGGGAGTCTGCGAGCAGTACTTC
CDR3: CSVGVGLAGVCEQYF

D: -
V: TRBV11-1
J: TRBJ2-5
size: -
DNA: TGTGCCAGCAGCGTACTCAGGGCGGAGACCCAGTACTTC
CDR3: CASSVLRAETQYF

D: -
V: TRBV7-6
J: TRBJ1-1
size: few
DNA: TGTGCCAGCCGGGACACAAACACTGAAGCTTTCTTT
CDR3: CASRDTNTEAFF

D: TRBD2
V: TRBV10-3
J: TRBJ2-7
size: once
DNA: TGTGCCACGCGGGAGGTTAGCGGCTACGAGCAGTACTTC
CDR3: CATREVSGYEQYF

D: -
V: TRBV4-2
J: TRBJ2-1
size: few
DNA: TGTGCCAGCAGCCAAGCATCTAATACAGGTGGAAAGCCCTCCTACAATGAGCAGTTCTTC
CDR3: CASSQASNTGGKPSYNEQFF

D: -
V: TRBV29-1
J: TRBJ2-5
size: few
DNA: TGCAGCGTTGGTAGTTGGCAGGGGATGAATGAGCAGTACTTC
CDR3: CSVGSWQGMNEQYF

D: -
V: TRBV7-2
J: TRBJ1-2
size: -
DNA: TGTGCCAGCAGCCCGGACGGATCCTATGGCTACACCTTC
CDR3: CASSPDGSYGYTF

D: TRBD1
V: TRBV20-1
J: TRBJ2-1
size: -
DNA: TGCGGTGCTGGACAGGGGCACAATGAGCAGTTCTTC
CDR3: CGAGQGHNEQFF

D: TRBD2
V: TRBV5-1
J: TRBJ2-5
size: -
DNA: TGCGCCAGCAGCTGGAGCAACGGGGGGGAGACCCAGTACTTC
CDR3: CASSWSNGGETQYF

D: TRBD1
V: TRBV28
J: TRBJ1-5
size: -
DNA: TGTGCCAGCAGTTTACTGATCGGTGACAGGGGCAATCAGCCCCAGCATTTT
CDR3: CASSLLIGDRGNQPQHF

D: TRBD1
V: TRBV20-1
J: TRBJ2-5
size: -
DNA: TGCAGTACAACAGGGGTTTCTGGGGAGACCCAGTACTTC
CDR3: CSTTGVSGETQYF

D: -
V: TRBV3-1
J: TRBJ1-2
size: -
DNA: TGTGCCAGCAGCCCGACAGGCCAAGGCGATGGCTACACCTTC
CDR3: CASSPTGQGDGYTF

D: TRBD2
V: TRBV5-5
J: TRBJ2-2
size: -
DNA: TGTGCCAGCAGCTTGGTTAGCGGGGGGGCGAACACCGGGGAGCTGTTTTTT
CDR3: CASSLVSGGANTGELFF

D: TRBD2
V: TRBV20-1
J: TRBJ2-3
size: -
DNA: TGCAGTGCTCCGGGACTAACTAGCACAGATACGCAGTATTTT
CDR3: CSAPGLTSTDTQYF

D: -
V: TRBV6-5
J: TRBJ2-1
size: -
DNA: TGTGCCAGCAGTATTCGAGGGACCTACGATGAGCAGTTCTTC
CDR3: CASSIRGTYDEQFF

D: TRBD2
V: TRBV7-2
J: TRBJ2-1
size: many
DNA: TGTGCCAGCAGCTCTCAAGCGGGAGGGCCCCCATACAATGAGCAGTTCTTC
CDR3: CASSSQAGGPPYNEQFF

D: TRBD2
V: TRBV12-5
J: TRBJ2-1
size: -
DNA: TGTGCTAGTGGTTTGGTACAGGGCGGGAGGGCAGACTACAATGAGCAGTTCTTC
CDR3: CASGLVQGGRADYNEQFF

D: TRBD2
V: TRBV7-2
J: TRBJ2-1
size: -
DNA: TGTGCCAGCAGCCAGACTAGCGGGGTAAACGACAATGAGCAGTTCTTC
CDR3: CASSQTSGVNDNEQFF

D: -
V: TRBV25-1
J: TRBJ2-1
size: few
DNA: TGTGCCAGCAGTCAGGGGCATGAGCAGTTCTTC
CDR3: CASSQGHEQFF

D: -
V: TRBV7-3
J: TRBJ2-2
size: -
DNA: TGTGCCAGCAGCTTCAGGGGTGACACCGGGGAGCTGTTTTTT
CDR3: CASSFRGDTGELFF

D: TRBD1
V: TRBV12-5
J: TRBJ1-1
size: few
DNA: TGTGCTAGTGCTCCAGGGGGCCCGGACACTGAAGCTTTCTTT
CDR3: CASAPGGPDTEAFF

D: -
V: TRBV6-5
J: TRBJ2-3
size: few
DNA: TGTGCCAGCAGTGGAGCACTGGGCACAGATACGCAGTATTTT
CDR3: CASSGALGTDTQYF

D: TRBD1
V: TRBV5-1
J: TRBJ2-5
size: -
DNA: TGCGCCAGCAGCTTTTATGGGGGACAGGCCCAAGAGACCCAGTACTTC
CDR3: CASSFYGGQAQETQYF

D: -
V: TRBV20-1
J: TRBJ1-6
size: few
DNA: TGCAGTGCTAGAGATCACGACAGACAGGCCCGAAATTCACCCCTCCACTTT
CDR3: CSARDHDRQARNSPLHF

D: TRBD2
V: TRBV6-6
J: TRBJ2-3
size: once
DNA: TGCGCCAGCAGCCTAGGACTAGCGGGAGGAGGGTTACATACGCAGTATTTT
CDR3: CASSLGLAGGGLHTQYF

D: -
V: TRBV7-2
J: TRBJ2-2
size: -
DNA: TGTGCCAGCAGCTTAGCGCCCCGGGCCACCGGGGAGCTGTTTTTT
CDR3: CASSLAPRATGELFF

D: -
V: TRBV6-1
J: TRBJ2-7
size: -
DNA: TGTGCCAGCACCCGAGGGAGAAGCTCCTACGAGCAGTACTTC
CDR3: CASTRGRSSYEQYF

D: -
V: TRBV28
J: TRBJ2-5
size: -
DNA: TGTGCCAGCAGTTTTTCCCAGTCCCGAATGGAGACCCAGTACTTC
CDR3: CASSFSQSRMETQYF

D: -
V: TRBV9
J: TRBJ1-2
size: -
DNA: TGTGTCAGCAGCCCCCAGGTCCTCTATGGCTACACCTTC
CDR3: CVSSPQVLYGYTF

D: -
V: TRBV6-6
J: TRBJ2-3
size: few
DNA: TGTGCCAGCAGTTATGTAGCAACAGATACGCAGTATTTT
CDR3: CASSYVATDTQYF

D: -
V: TRBV27
J: TRBJ2-6
size: -
DNA: TGTGCCAGCAGTTCCATCACAGGGACCTCTGGGGCCAACGTCCTGACTTTC
CDR3: CASSSITGTSGANVLTF

D: -
V: TRBV10-3
J: TRBJ2-2
size: -
DNA: TGTGCCATCGCTTCAGGAAAATCGAACACCGGGGAGCTGTTTTTT
CDR3: CAIASGKSNTGELFF

D: -
V: TRBV28
J: TRBJ2-1
size: -
DNA: TGTGCCAGCAGTCCCGCGGATTACAATGAGCAGTTCTTC
CDR3: CASSPADYNEQFF

D: TRBD1
V: TRBV6-2/TRBV6-3
J: TRBJ2-1
size: -
DNA: TGTGCCAGCAGTTTAGGGGGCGCCCAGGGTGAGAATGAGCAGTTCTTC
CDR3: CASSLGGAQGENEQFF

D: -
V: TRBV6-2/TRBV6-3
J: TRBJ2-5
size: -
DNA: TGTGCCAGCAGTTCCGGGCGCAGGGACCGAGAGACCCAGTACTTC
CDR3: CASSSGRRDRETQYF

D: TRBD2
V: TRBV6-4
J: TRBJ2-5
size: -
DNA: TGTGCCAGCAGTGTAGACGCGGGGGGCTATGAGACCCAGTACTTC
CDR3: CASSVDAGGYETQYF

D: -
V: TRBV7-9
J: TRBJ2-1
size: few
DNA: TGTGCCAGCAGCCTGCCCAGAAATAACAATGAGCAGTTCTTC
CDR3: CASSLPRNNNEQFF

D: -
V: TRBV4-3
J: TRBJ2-7
size: -
DNA: TGCGCCAGCAGCCAAGAGGGGTCCGGCAAATCCTACGAGCAGTACTTC
CDR3: CASSQEGSGKSYEQYF

D: TRBD1
V: TRBV2
J: TRBJ2-2
size: -
DNA: TGTGCCAGCAGTGTACTTTGGGACAGAAGCACCGGGGAGCTGTTTTTT
CDR3: CASSVLWDRSTGELFF

D: -
V: TRBV9
J: TRBJ2-7
size: few
DNA: TGTGCCAGCAGCGTAGATTACGGTCGGGGCGAGCAGTACTTC
CDR3: CASSVDYGRGEQYF